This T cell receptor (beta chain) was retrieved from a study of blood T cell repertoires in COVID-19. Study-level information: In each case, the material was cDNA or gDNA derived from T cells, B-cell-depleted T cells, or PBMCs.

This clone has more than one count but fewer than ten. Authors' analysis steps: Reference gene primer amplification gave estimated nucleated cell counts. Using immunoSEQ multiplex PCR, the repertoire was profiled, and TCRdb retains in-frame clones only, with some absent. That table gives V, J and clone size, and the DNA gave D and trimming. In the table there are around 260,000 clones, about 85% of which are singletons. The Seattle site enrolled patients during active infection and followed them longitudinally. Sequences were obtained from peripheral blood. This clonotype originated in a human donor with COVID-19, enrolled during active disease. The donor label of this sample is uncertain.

CDR3 amino acids: CASSYHGATNEKLFF. The CDR3, as DNA: TGTGCCAGCAGTTACCACGGTGCAACTAATGAAAAACTGTTTTTT. V gene TRBV6-5 combines with J gene TRBJ1-4; no firm D call. Between the trimmed V and J ends, which lost 2 bases and 0 bases, there was a span of 7 bases. The CDR3 runs to 15 residues. Per germline, CDR1 MNHEY and CDR2 SVGAGI.